The 14 T cell receptor beta chains in this list originate from one sample, sequenced in a study of blood T cell repertoires in COVID-19 (dated by TCRdb to about 2020). The method was the immunoSEQ multiplex PCR assay. TCRdb carries this immuneACCESS record with in-frame sequences only. Its versions omit some clonotypes, under half of them owing to an unresolved V gene in the studies checked, with the rest unexplained. Recorded for this sample are hundreds of thousands of clones; around nine tenths of them occurred a single time. 9.5% of the sample belongs to the ten largest clones. Material: PBMCs or T cells enriched from blood (not recorded which). The receptors derive from a woman between 35 and 50 years old who had recovered from COVID-19.

CDR3 DNA sequence: TGTGCCAGCAGAACGGACAGGGGGCCGGGCGGGGAGCTGTTTTTT. Translated, it gives CASRTDRGPGGELFF. This chain links TRBV5-4 with TRBJ2-2; TRBD1 aligns across 11 bases. This CDR3 region has 15 residues. Losses at the gene ends were 5 bases for V and 7 bases for J; bases not matched to a gene: 7. CDR1 SGHNT and CDR2 YYREEE come from the germline V gene (reference sequence). The entire variable domain, with the rest obtained from reference TRBV5-4 and TRBJ2-2, is as follows: ETGVTQSPTHLIKTRGQQVTLRCSSQSGHNTVSWYQQALGQGPQFIFQYYREEENGRGNFPPRFSGLQFPNYSSELNVNALELDDSALYLCASRTDRGPGGELFFGEGSRLTVL.

The chain employs TRBV28 and TRBJ2-1, with D possibly being TRBD2 (6 bases). Trimming stripped 6 bases from V and 8 bases from J, with 17 bases between. CDR1 is MDHEN and CDR2 is SYDVKM in the germline V gene. CDR3 size: 14 residues. The CDR3 sequence is CASRPRRGGDEQFF. CDR3 DNA: TGTGCCAGCAGACCGAGACGGGGAGGCGATGAGCAGTTCTTC.

The chain carries TRBV7-3 and TRBJ2-7, with TRBD2 as a possible D gene (5 bases). CDR3 length: 15 residues. V shed 2 bases and J shed 6 bases, with 17 bases lying between them. CDR1 and CDR2 (germline): SGHTA, FQGTGA. The CDR3 is CASSLPPREVPEQYF. CDR3 in DNA: TGTGCCAGCAGCTTACCCCCCCGGGAAGTGCCCGAGCAGTACTTC.

This chain uses TRBV10-3 with TRBJ2-2; D might be TRBD2 (5 bases). The CDR3 extends over 14 amino acids. V was cut by 10 bases and J by 0 bases, with 12 bases left in between. Per the germline V gene, CDR1 is ENHRY and CDR2 is SYGVKD. The CDR3 bases are TGTGCCACGAAAGCGGCCACGAACACCGGGGAGCTGTTTTTT. It specifies CATKAATNTGELFF.

This clone was found a few times. The rearrangement joins TRBV28 to TRBJ2-7, with D possibly being TRBD1 (6 bases). Trimming cost V 8 bases and J 3 bases, with 8 bases left between them. The germline V gene encodes CDR1 MDHEN and CDR2 SYDVKM. The CDR3 consists of 11 residues. CDR3 coding DNA: TGTGCCAGCGGACAGCGCTACGAGCAGTACTTC. Its translation: CASGQRYEQYF. The full variable domain, rest sourced from reference TRBV28 and TRBJ2-7, is DVKVTQSSRYLVKRTGEKVFLECVQDMDHENMFWYRQDPGLGLRLIYFSYDVKMKEKGDIPEGYSVSREKKERFSLILESASTNQTSMYLCASGQRYEQYFGPGTRLTVT.

The chain combines TRBV15 with TRBJ2-7; D is possibly TRBD1 (5 bases). V lost 1 base, J lost 6 bases, and 7 bases lay in between. Germline CDR1 reads LNHNV; CDR2 reads YYDKDF (reference sequence). The CDR3 extends over 12 amino acids. CDR3 loop: CATSRVQGEQYF. The CDR3 DNA is TGTGCCACCAGCAGAGTCCAGGGCGAGCAGTACTTC.

The gene calls are TRBV10-3 and TRBJ1-4; D is ambiguous. The ends were cut back, 8 bases at V and 5 bases at J, with 9 bases in the middle. The length of the CDR3 is 12 residues. From germline, CDR1 is ENHRY and CDR2 SYGVKD. The CDR3, as DNA: TGTGCCATCGGTCGGGTAAATGAAAAACTGTTTTTT. Amino acids: CAIGRVNEKLFF.

The chain employs TRBV28 and TRBJ1-1, with D perhaps matching TRBD1 (5 bases). With 4 bases removed from V and 4 bases from J, the gap between germline ends came to 7 bases. CDR3 size: 12 residues. Germline V gene data show CDR1 as MDHEN and CDR2 as SYDVKM. The CDR3 loop is CASSSGGTEAFF. The CDR3 DNA sequence: TGTGCCAGCAGTTCCGGGGGCACTGAAGCTTTCTTT.

The chain uses TRBV5-1 and TRBJ2-3, with 8 bases lining up with TRBD1. Trimming removed 2 bases from V and 0 bases from J; junction bases left unmatched: 5. Germline V gives CDR1 SGHRS, CDR2 YFSETQ. The CDR3 consists of 16 residues. CDR3 sequence reads: CASSLGQGISTDTQYF. Written as DNA, the CDR3 is TGCGCCAGCAGCTTAGGACAGGGTATAAGCACAGATACGCAGTATTTT.

This clone is a singleton in its sample. This sequence joins TRBV20-1 and TRBJ1-2; no reliable D call. The CDR3 loop spans 9 amino acids. Germline V gives CDR1 DFQATT, CDR2 SNEGSKA (reference sequence). Trimming removed 5 bases at V and 8 bases at J, with 6 bases between. The CDR3 here is CSASRGYTF. The CDR3 coding sequence is TGCAGTGCTTCGAGAGGCTACACCTTC.

The chain joins TRBV12-3 or TRBV12-4 to TRBJ1-2; D not resolved. The CDR3 consists of 13 residues. V gave up 5 bases and J gave up 6 bases, with 13 bases separating them. The CDR3 region has the DNA TGTGCCAGCAGTCCCACTTATGGAGATGGCTACACCTTC. As protein: CASSPTYGDGYTF.

This chain uses TRBV11-2 with TRBJ1-5; D gene uncertain. V lost 0 bases to trimming and J lost 0 bases, with 9 bases between them. This CDR3 has 16 amino acids. CDR1 is SGHAT and CDR2 is FQNNGV in the germline V gene. The CDR3 coding sequence is TGTGCCAGCAGCTTAGATGTGGCTTATAGCAATCAGCCCCAGCATTTT. Translating it yields CASSLDVAYSNQPQHF.

The CDR3: CASSQGQGLAFF. CDR3 nucleotides: TGTGCCAGCTCACAAGGACAGGGTCTAGCTTTCTTT. The gene calls are TRBV18 and TRBJ1-1; 8 bases fit TRBD1. The CDR3 consists of 12 residues. V dropped 4 bases and J dropped 10; count of bases not matched to a gene: 5. Looked up from germline, CDR1 is KGHSH and CDR2 is LQKENI. Supplemented by reference TRBV18 and TRBJ1-1, the full variable domain reads NAGVMQNPRHLVRRRGQEARLRCSPMKGHSHVYWYRQLPEEGLKFMVYLQKENIIDESGMPKERFSAEFPKEGPSILRIQQVVRGDSAAYFCASSQGQGLAFFGQGTRLTVV.

The chain has TRBV6-2 or TRBV6-3 and TRBJ2-5; 8 bases fit TRBD2. Trimming took 2 bases from V and 3 from J; bases not matched to a gene: 5. Germline-derived CDR1 and CDR2 are MNHEY and SVGEGT. CDR3 length: 15 residues. Here the CDR3 reads CASSYAELAEETQYF. The CDR3 DNA follows: TGTGCCAGCAGTTACGCCGAACTAGCGGAAGAGACCCAGTACTTC.